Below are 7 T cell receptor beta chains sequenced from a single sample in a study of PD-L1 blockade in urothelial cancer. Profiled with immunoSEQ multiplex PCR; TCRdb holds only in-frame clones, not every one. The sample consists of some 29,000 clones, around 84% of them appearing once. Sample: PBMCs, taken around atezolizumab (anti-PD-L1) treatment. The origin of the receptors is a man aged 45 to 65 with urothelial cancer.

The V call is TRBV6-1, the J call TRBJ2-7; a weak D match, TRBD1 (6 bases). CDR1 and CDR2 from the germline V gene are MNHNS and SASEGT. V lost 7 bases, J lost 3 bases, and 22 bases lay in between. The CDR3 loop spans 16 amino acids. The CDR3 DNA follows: TGTGCCAGCATTGAGATTGGCCGGGACAACCACTACGAGCAGTACTTC. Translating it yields CASIEIGRDNHYEQYF.

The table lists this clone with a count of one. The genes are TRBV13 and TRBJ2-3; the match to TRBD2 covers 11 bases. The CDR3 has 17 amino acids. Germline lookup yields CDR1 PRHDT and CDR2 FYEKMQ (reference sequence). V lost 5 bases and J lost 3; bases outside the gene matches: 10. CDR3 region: CASSPLVSGGVTDTQYF. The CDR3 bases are TGTGCCAGCAGCCCTCTGGTTAGCGGGGGGGTAACAGATACGCAGTATTTT.

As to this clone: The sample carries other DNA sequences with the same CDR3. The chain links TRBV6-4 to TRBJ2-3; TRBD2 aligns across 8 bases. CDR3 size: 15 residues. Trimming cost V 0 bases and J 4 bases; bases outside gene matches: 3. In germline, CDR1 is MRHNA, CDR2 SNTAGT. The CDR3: CASSDSAGGPDTQYF. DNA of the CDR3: TGTGCCAGCAGTGACTCGGCGGGGGGACCAGATACGCAGTATTTT.

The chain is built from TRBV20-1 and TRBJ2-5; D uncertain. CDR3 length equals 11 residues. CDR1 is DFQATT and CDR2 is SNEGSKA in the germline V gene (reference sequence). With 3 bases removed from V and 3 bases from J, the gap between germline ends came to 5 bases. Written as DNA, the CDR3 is TGCAGTGCTAGCTCCGAAGAGACCCAGTACTTC. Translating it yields CSASSEETQYF.

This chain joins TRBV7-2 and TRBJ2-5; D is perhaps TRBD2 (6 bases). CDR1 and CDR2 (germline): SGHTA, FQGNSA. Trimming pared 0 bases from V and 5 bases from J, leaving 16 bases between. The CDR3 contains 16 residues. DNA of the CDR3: TGTGCCAGCAGCTTAGCGAGGACCACCCGGGGGGAGACCCAGTACTTC. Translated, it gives CASSLARTTRGETQYF.

CDR3 residues: CASSQEPLSYEQYF. CDR3 sequence (DNA): TGCGCCAGCAGCCAAGAGCCACTATCCTACGAGCAGTACTTC. The V gene is TRBV4-3, the J gene TRBJ2-7; D is unclear. The CDR3 is 14 amino acids. Germline loops: CDR1 LGHNA, CDR2 YSLEER. V gave up 0 bases and J gave up 1 base, with 7 bases separating them.

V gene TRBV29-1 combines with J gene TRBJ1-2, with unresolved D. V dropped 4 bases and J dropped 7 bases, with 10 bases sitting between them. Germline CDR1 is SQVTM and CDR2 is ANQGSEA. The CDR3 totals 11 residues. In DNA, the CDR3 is TGCAGCGTTGTTTGGCGGTTTGGCTACACCTTC. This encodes CSVVWRFGYTF. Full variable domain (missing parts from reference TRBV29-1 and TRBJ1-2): SAVISQKPSRDICQRGTSLTIQCQVDSQVTMMFWYRQQPGQSLTLIATANQGSEATYESGFVIDKFPISRPNLTFSTLTVSNMSPEDSSIYLCSVVWRFGYTFGSGTRLTVV.